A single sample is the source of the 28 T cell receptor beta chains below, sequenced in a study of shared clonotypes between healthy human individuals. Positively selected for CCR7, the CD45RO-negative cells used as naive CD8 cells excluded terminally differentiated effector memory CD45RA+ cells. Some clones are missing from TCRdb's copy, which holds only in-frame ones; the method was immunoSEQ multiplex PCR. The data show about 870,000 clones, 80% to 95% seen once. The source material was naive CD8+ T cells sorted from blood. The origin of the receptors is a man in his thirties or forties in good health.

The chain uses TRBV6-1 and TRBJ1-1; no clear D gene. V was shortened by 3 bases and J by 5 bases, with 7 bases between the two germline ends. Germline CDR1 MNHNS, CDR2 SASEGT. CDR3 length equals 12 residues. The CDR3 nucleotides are TGTGCCAGCAGTGACTCTGTAACTGAAGCTTTCTTT. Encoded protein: CASSDSVTEAFF.

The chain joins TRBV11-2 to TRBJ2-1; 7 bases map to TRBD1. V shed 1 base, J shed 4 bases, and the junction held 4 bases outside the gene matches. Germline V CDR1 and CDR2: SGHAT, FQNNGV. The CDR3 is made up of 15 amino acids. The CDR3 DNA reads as TGTGCCAGCAGCTTAGGTTCAGGGGGTTACAATGAGCAGTTCTTC. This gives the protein CASSLGSGGYNEQFF.

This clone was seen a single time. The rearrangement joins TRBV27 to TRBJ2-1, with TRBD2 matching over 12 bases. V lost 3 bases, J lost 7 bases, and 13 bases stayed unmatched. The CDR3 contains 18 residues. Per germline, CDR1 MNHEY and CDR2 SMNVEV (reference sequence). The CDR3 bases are TGTGCCAGCAGTTTCCCCGCTAGCGGGAGGGTGATTGGGAATGAGCAGTTCTTC. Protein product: CASSFPASGRVIGNEQFF.

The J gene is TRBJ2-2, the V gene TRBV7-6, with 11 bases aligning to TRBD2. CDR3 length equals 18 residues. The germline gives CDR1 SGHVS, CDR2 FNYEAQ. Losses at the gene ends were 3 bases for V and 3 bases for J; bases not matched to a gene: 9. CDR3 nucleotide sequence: TGTGCCAGCAGCTTTCGGGTTAGCGGGAGGGGCGACACCGGGGAGCTGTTTTTT. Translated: CASSFRVSGRGDTGELFF.

CDR3 sequence reads: CASSLNRDYEQYF. CDR3 DNA sequence: TGTGCCAGCAGCTTAAACAGGGACTACGAGCAGTACTTC. The chain recombines TRBV7-2 with TRBJ2-7, with D possibly matching TRBD1 (6 bases). The ends were cut back, 2 bases at V and 3 bases at J, with 8 bases in the middle. The CDR3 runs to 13 residues. Germline lookup yields CDR1 SGHTA and CDR2 FQGNSA.

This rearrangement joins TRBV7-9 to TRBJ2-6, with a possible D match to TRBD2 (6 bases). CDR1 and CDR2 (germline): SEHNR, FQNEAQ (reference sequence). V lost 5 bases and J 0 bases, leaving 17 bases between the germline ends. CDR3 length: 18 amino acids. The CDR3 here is CASSPRTIPHSGANVLTF. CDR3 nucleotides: TGTGCCAGCAGCCCTCGGACTATCCCCCACTCTGGGGCCAACGTCCTGACTTTC.

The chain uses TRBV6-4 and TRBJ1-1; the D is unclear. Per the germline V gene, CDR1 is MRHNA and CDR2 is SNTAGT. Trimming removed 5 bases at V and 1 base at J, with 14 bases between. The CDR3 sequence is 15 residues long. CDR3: CASSMVGGGNTEAFF. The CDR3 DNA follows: TGTGCCAGCAGTATGGTAGGAGGAGGGAACACTGAAGCTTTCTTT.

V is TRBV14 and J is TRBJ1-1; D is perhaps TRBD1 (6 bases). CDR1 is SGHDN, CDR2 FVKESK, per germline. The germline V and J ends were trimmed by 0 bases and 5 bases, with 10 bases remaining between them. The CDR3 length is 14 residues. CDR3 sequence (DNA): TGTGCCAGCAGCCAAGATTGGGGGGCTACTGAAGCTTTCTTT. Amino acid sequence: CASSQDWGATEAFF.

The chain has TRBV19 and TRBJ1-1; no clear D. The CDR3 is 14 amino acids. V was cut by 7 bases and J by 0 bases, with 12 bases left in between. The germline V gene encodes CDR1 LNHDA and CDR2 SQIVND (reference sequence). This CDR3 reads CASTGWDLNTEAFF. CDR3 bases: TGTGCCAGTACCGGGTGGGATTTGAACACTGAAGCTTTCTTT.

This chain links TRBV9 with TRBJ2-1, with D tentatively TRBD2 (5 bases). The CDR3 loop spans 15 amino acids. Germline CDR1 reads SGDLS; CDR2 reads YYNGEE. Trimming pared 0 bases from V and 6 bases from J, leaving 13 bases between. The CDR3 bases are TGTGCCAGCAGCGTAGCGGGGTCTACGGGCAATGAGCAGTTCTTC. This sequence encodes CASSVAGSTGNEQFF. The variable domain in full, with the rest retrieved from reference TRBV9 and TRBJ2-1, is DSGVTQTPKHLITATGQRVTLRCSPRSGDLSVYWYQQSLDQGLQFLIQYYNGEERAKGNILERFSAQQFPDLHSELNLSSLELGDSALYFCASSVAGSTGNEQFFGPGTRLTVL.

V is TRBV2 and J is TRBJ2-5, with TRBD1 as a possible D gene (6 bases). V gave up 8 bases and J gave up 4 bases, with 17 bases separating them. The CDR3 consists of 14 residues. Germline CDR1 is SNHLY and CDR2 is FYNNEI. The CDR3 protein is CASGFEQGTETQYF. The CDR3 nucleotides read TGTGCCAGCGGGTTTGAACAGGGAACAGAGACCCAGTACTTC.

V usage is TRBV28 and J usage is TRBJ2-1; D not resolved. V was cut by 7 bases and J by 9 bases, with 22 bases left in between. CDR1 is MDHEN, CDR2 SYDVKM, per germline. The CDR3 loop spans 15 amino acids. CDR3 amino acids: CASKPRTINFGEQFF. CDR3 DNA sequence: TGTGCCAGCAAGCCACGGACGATCAATTTCGGTGAGCAGTTCTTC.

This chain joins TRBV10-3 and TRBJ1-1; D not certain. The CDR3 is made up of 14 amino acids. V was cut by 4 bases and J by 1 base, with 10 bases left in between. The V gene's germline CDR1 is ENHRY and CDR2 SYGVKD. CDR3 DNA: TGTGCCATCAGTGGGACCCAAGGGAACACTGAAGCTTTCTTT. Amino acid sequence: CAISGTQGNTEAFF.

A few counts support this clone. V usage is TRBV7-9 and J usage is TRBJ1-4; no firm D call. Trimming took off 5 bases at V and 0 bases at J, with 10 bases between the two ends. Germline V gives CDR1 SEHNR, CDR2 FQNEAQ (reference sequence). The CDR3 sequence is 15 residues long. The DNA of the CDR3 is TGTGCCAGCAGCGCGAGCCGTACAACTAATGAAAAACTGTTTTTT. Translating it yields CASSASRTTNEKLFF.

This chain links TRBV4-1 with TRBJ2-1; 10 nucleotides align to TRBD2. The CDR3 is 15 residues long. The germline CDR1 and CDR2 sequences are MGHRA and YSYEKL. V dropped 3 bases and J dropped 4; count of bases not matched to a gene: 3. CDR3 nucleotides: TGCGCCAGCAGCCACGCGGGACTAGCGTACAATGAGCAGTTCTTC. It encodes CASSHAGLAYNEQFF.

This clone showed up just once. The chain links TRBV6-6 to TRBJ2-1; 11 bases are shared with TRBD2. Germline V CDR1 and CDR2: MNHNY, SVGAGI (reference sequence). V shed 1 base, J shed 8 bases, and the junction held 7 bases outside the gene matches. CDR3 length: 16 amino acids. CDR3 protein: CASSYYPSGRTDEQFF. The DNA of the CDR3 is TGTGCCAGCAGTTACTATCCTAGCGGGAGGACAGATGAGCAGTTCTTC.

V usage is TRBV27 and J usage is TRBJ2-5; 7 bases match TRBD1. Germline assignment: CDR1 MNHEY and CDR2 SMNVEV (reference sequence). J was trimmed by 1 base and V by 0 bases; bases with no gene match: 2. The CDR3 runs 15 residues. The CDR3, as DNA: TGTGCCAGCAGTTTATCGACAGGGCCCCAAGAGACCCAGTACTTC. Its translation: CASSLSTGPQETQYF.

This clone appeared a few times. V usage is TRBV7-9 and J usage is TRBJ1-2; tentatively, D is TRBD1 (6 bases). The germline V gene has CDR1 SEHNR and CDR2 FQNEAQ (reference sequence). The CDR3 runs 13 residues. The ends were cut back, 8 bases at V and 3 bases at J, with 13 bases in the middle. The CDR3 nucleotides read TGTGCCAGCTCCCAAGGGGGGCACTATGGCTACACCTTC. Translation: CASSQGGHYGYTF. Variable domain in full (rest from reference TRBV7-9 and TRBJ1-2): DTGVSQNPRHKITKRGQNVTFRCDPISEHNRLYWYRQTLGQGPEFLTYFQNEAQLEKSRLLSDRFSAERPKGSFSTLEIQRTEQGDSAMYLCASSQGGHYGYTFGSGTRLTVV.

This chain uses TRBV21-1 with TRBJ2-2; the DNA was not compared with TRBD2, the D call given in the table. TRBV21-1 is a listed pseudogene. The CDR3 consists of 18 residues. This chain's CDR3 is CASSKDGTSGSNTGELFF. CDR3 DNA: TGTGCCAGCAGCAAAGATGGGACTAGCGGTTCGAACACCGGGGAGCTGTTTTTT.

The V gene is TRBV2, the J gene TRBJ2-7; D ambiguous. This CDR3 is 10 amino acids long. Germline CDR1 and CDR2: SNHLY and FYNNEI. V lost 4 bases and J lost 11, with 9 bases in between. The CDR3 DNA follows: TGTGCCAGCAGTGGCGGTGTCAAGTACTTC. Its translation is CASSGGVKYF.

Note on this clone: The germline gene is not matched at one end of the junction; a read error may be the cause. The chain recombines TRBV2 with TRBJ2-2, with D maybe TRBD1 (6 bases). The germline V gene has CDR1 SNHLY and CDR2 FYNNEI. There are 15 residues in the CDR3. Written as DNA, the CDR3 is TGTGCCAGCAGCGAAGCAGGGGCGCGGACCGGGGAGCTGTTTTTT. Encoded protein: CASSEAGARTGELFF. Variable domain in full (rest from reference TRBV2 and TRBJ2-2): EPEVTQTPSHQVTQMGQEVILRCVPISNHLYFYWYRQILGQKVEFLVSFYNNEISEKSEIFDDQFSVERPDGSNFTLKIRSTKLEDSAMYFCASSEAGARTGELFFGEGSRLTVL.

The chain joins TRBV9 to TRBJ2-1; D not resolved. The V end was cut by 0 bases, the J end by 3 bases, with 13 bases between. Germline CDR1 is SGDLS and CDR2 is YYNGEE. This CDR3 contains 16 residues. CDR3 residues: CASSVEGTRGYNEQFF. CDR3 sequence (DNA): TGTGCCAGCAGCGTAGAGGGTACCCGAGGCTACAATGAGCAGTTCTTC. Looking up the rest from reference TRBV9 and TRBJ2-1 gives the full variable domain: DSGVTQTPKHLITATGQRVTLRCSPRSGDLSVYWYQQSLDQGLQFLIQYYNGEERAKGNILERFSAQQFPDLHSELNLSSLELGDSALYFCASSVEGTRGYNEQFFGPGTRLTVL.

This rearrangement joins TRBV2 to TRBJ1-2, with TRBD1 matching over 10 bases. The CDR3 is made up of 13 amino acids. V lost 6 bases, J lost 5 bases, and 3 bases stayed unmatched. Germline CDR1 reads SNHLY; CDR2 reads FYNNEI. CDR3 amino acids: CASRGTGDYGYTF. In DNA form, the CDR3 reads TGTGCCAGCAGGGGGACAGGGGATTATGGCTACACCTTC.

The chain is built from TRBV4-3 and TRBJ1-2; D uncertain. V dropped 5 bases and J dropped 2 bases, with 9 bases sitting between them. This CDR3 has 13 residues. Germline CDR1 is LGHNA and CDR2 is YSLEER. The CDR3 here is CASSFGRNYGYTF. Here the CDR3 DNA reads TGCGCCAGCAGCTTCGGACGGAACTATGGCTACACCTTC.

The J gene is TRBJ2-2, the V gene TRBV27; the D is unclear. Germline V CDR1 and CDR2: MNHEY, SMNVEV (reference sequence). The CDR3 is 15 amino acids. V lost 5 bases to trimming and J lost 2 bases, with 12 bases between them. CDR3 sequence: CASSPGPINTGELFF. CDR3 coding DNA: TGTGCCAGCAGTCCTGGGCCAATTAACACCGGGGAGCTGTTTTTT.

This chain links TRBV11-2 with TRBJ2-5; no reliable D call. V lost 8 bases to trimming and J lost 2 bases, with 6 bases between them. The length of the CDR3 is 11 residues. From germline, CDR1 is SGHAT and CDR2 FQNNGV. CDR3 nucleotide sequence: TGTGCCAGCGAGGTGCAAGAGACCCAGTACTTC. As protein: CASEVQETQYF.

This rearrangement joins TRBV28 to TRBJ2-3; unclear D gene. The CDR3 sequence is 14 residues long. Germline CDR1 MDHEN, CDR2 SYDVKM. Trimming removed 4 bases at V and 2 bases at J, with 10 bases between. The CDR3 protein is CASSSLVITDTQYF. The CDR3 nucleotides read TGTGCCAGCAGTTCCCTAGTAATCACAGATACGCAGTATTTT.

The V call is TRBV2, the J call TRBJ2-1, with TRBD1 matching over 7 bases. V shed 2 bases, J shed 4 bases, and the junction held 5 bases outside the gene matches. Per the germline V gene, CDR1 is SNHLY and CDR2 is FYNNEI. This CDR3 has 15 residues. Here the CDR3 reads CASSEIDRAYNEQFF. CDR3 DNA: TGTGCCAGCAGTGAAATAGACAGGGCTTACAATGAGCAGTTCTTC.